One and the same sample provided the 23 T cell receptor beta chains below, sequenced in a study of T cell responses to AZD1222 COVID-19 vaccine. Profiled with immunoSEQ multiplex PCR; TCRdb holds only in-frame clones, not every one. This table has roughly 130,000 clones, 94% appearing once. This specimen was peripheral blood, taken on day 0 of AZD1222 vaccination. These receptors were collected from an adult in good health.

This clone showed up just once. This chain links TRBV5-5 with TRBJ2-2; D gene unclear. CDR1 is SGHKS and CDR2 is YYEKEE in the germline V gene (reference sequence). Trimming cost V 4 bases and J 10 bases, with 11 bases left between them. The CDR3 totals 12 residues. CDR3 sequence reads: CASSLNVEELFF. CDR3 coding DNA: TGTGCCAGCAGCCTGAACGTGGAGGAGCTGTTTTTT.

The chain carries TRBV5-1 and TRBJ2-3, with 11 nucleotides matching TRBD2. With V trimmed by 3 bases and J by 0 bases, 3 bases remained unmatched. The CDR3 has 16 amino acids. CDR1 and CDR2 (germline): SGHRS, YFSETQ. This CDR3 reads CASSWGLADSTDTQYF. The CDR3 DNA sequence: TGCGCCAGCAGCTGGGGACTAGCGGACAGCACAGATACGCAGTATTTT.

The chain recombines TRBV4-1 with TRBJ1-5; 8 bases are a match to TRBD1. Germline CDR1 MGHRA, CDR2 YSYEKL. Losses at the gene ends were 1 base for V and 4 bases for J; bases not matched to a gene: 6. The CDR3 is made up of 16 amino acids. CDR3 sequence reads: CASSQGAGGLNQPQHF. The CDR3 nucleotides are TGCGCCAGCAGCCAAGGGGCAGGGGGCCTGAATCAGCCCCAGCATTTT.

The V call is TRBV27, the J call TRBJ2-1, with 10 positions matching TRBD1. V lost 3 bases and J lost 4; bases outside the gene matches: 3. Germline V gene sequence: CDR1 MNHEY, CDR2 SMNVEV (reference sequence). The CDR3 is 15 residues long. CDR3 nucleotide sequence: TGTGCCAGCAGTTTGGGGACAGGGGCTTACAATGAGCAGTTCTTC. It codes for CASSLGTGAYNEQFF.

The chain is built from TRBV19 and TRBJ2-7, with D perhaps matching TRBD2 (6 bases). V lost 1 base and J lost 2, with 12 bases in between. CDR3 length: 15 amino acids. CDR1 LNHDA and CDR2 SQIVND come from the germline V gene (reference sequence). The CDR3 loop is CASSIGLGGPYEQYF. The CDR3 DNA reads as TGTGCCAGTAGTATAGGTTTGGGGGGACCCTACGAGCAGTACTTC.

The V gene is TRBV11-1, the J gene TRBJ2-3, with TRBD1 matching over 7 bases. Germline CDR1 is SGHAT and CDR2 is FQDESV (reference sequence). V shed 1 base, J shed 2 bases, and the junction held 3 bases outside the gene matches. The CDR3 runs 15 residues. CDR3 amino acids: CASSLGGQFTDTQYF. In nucleotides, the CDR3 is TGTGCCAGCAGCTTAGGGGGACAGTTCACAGATACGCAGTATTTT.

This clone was found once. The rearrangement uses TRBV10-2 and TRBJ2-5, with 13 bases matching TRBD2. Germline values: CDR1 WSHSY, CDR2 SAAADI. The trim removed 2 bases at V and 4 bases at J, leaving 7 bases unmatched. CDR3 size: 17 residues. CDR3 coding DNA: TGCGCCAGCAGTGAGAATGAACTAGCGGGAGGGGGAGAGACCCAGTACTTC. Its protein is CASSENELAGGGETQYF.

The chain is built from TRBV5-6 and TRBJ1-4, with 7 bases that match TRBD1. The J segment lost 8 bases and the V segment lost 1 base, leaving 2 bases of the junction unmatched. CDR3 length: 13 residues. Germline CDR1 is SGHDT and CDR2 is YYEEEE. This CDR3 reads CASSLTGDEKLFF. The CDR3 DNA sequence: TGTGCCAGCAGCTTGACAGGGGACGAAAAACTGTTTTTT.

The chain joins TRBV6-1 to TRBJ2-7, with TRBD2 matching over 9 bases. In germline, CDR1 is MNHNS, CDR2 SASEGT. This CDR3 comprises 17 residues. J lost 7 bases, V lost 3 bases, and 16 bases had no gene match. Written as DNA, the CDR3 is TGTGCCAGCAGTGATCGTAGCGGGAGTTTCCCGGCAGGGGAGCAGTACTTC. This gives the protein CASSDRSGSFPAGEQYF.

The chain uses TRBV7-2 and TRBJ1-2; 9 bases agree with TRBD1. In germline, CDR1 is SGHTA, CDR2 FQGNSA. The trim removed 4 bases at V and 6 bases at J, leaving 15 bases unmatched. The CDR3 sequence is 17 residues long. CDR3 DNA: TGTGCCAGCAGCTCAGGGAGCTTCGCGGGACAGGGTAATGGCTACACCTTC. Translated: CASSSGSFAGQGNGYTF.

The V gene is TRBV24-1, the J gene TRBJ2-1, with 12 bases identical to TRBD1. Germline CDR1 KGHDR, CDR2 SFDVKD. The CDR3 runs 16 residues. Trimming at V came to 4 bases and at J to 9 bases, leaving 9 bases not matched to a gene. The CDR3 reads CATSDEGQGAWIEQFF. For the CDR3, the DNA is TGTGCCACCAGTGACGAGGGACAGGGGGCATGGATTGAGCAGTTCTTC.

Concerning this clone: At the DNA level, this CDR3 is encoded by other sequences in the same sample as well. The CDR3, as DNA: TGTGCCAGCTCACCACTGGGGGGGACGGATACGCAGTATTTT. Translated, it gives CASSPLGGTDTQYF. The gene calls are TRBV18 and TRBJ2-3, with 7 bases that match TRBD2. The CDR3 is made up of 14 amino acids. J lost 6 bases, V lost 1 base, and 4 bases had no gene match. Germline CDR1 is KGHSH and CDR2 is LQKENI.

The chain recombines TRBV4-2 with TRBJ2-7, with 8 bases aligning to TRBD2. This CDR3 is 15 amino acids long. The junction had 7 bases not matched to a gene; V was cut back by 0 bases and J by 6 bases. Germline CDR1 and CDR2: LGHNA and YNFKEQ. DNA of the CDR3: TGTGCCAGCAGCCAAGATAGGGGACTAGGTAGCGAGCAGTACTTC. It codes for CASSQDRGLGSEQYF.

This chain links TRBV4-2 with TRBJ2-2, with D perhaps TRBD1 (5 bases). The CDR3 runs to 15 residues. Germline lookup yields CDR1 LGHNA and CDR2 YNFKEQ. Trimming left V 4 bases short and J 1 base short, with 10 bases between. The CDR3 bases are TGTGCCAGCAGCCGAGACGGACAGAACACCGGGGAGCTGTTTTTT. Its translation is CASSRDGQNTGELFF.

CDR3 sequence: CASSEALGTSATGELFF. CDR3 sequence (DNA): TGTGCCAGCAGTGAAGCGTTGGGGACTAGTGCTACCGGGGAGCTGTTTTTT. The genes are TRBV2 and TRBJ2-2, with TRBD2 matching 8 bases. Germline V lookup: CDR1 SNHLY, CDR2 FYNNEI. The ends lost 0 bases at V and 5 bases at J; junction bases unmatched: 8. This CDR3 has 17 residues. Full variable domain (missing parts from reference TRBV2 and TRBJ2-2): EPEVTQTPSHQVTQMGQEVILRCVPISNHLYFYWYRQILGQKVEFLVSFYNNEISEKSEIFDDQFSVERPDGSNFTLKIRSTKLEDSAMYFCASSEALGTSATGELFFGEGSRLTVL.

V gene TRBV4-1 combines with J gene TRBJ2-1; 9 bases line up with TRBD2. This CDR3 is 17 amino acids long. Trimming at V came to 2 bases and at J to 0 bases, leaving 5 bases not matched to a gene. Per the germline V gene, CDR1 is MGHRA and CDR2 is YSYEKL. The CDR3 coding sequence is TGCGCCAGCAGCCAAAGAACTAGCGGGTACTCCTACAATGAGCAGTTCTTC. Protein sequence: CASSQRTSGYSYNEQFF.

The chain couples TRBV19 to TRBJ2-7; TRBD2 aligns across 13 bases. CDR1 LNHDA and CDR2 SQIVND come from the germline V gene (reference sequence). The CDR3 has 15 amino acids. The J segment lost 3 bases and the V segment lost 4 bases, leaving 3 bases of the junction unmatched. In DNA form, the CDR3 reads TGTGCCAGTAGTAAGGGGACTAGCGGGAACTACGAGCAGTACTTC. It encodes CASSKGTSGNYEQYF.

J is TRBJ2-7 and V is TRBV27; the D gene is possibly TRBD1 (6 bases). The CDR3 extends over 13 amino acids. CDR1 and CDR2 from the germline V gene are MNHEY and SMNVEV (reference sequence). V gave up 6 bases and J gave up 1 base, with 10 bases separating them. The CDR3 region has the DNA TGTGCCAGCAGGTCGACAGGTTCCTACGAGCAGTACTTC. Translation gives CASRSTGSYEQYF.

A single count supports this clone. The V gene is TRBV10-3, the J gene TRBJ2-3; D call uncertain. The CDR3 runs 14 residues. The germline gives CDR1 ENHRY, CDR2 SYGVKD. V dropped 3 bases and J dropped 2 bases, with 9 bases sitting between them. CDR3 in DNA: TGTGCCATCAGTGATAAGGCAGCCACAGATACGCAGTATTTT. Translating gives CAISDKAATDTQYF.

This clone appeared once. V gene TRBV21-1 combines with J gene TRBJ1-1; TRBD1 is the table's D call, not checked against the DNA. TRBV21-1 is recorded as a pseudogene. This CDR3 is built from 19 residues. This CDR3 reads CASSTHRTGRRAVNTEAFF. CDR3 bases: TGTGCCAGCAGCACGCACCGGACAGGGAGGAGGGCGGTGAACACTGAAGCTTTCTTT.

In DNA, the CDR3 is TGTGCCAGCAGTTTGTACAGGGAATTCCCTAACTATGGCTACACCTTC. Encoded protein: CASSLYREFPNYGYTF. The chain combines TRBV27 with TRBJ1-2; D might be TRBD1 (6 bases). The CDR3 has 16 amino acids. V gave up 3 bases and J gave up 0 bases, with 14 bases separating them. Per the germline V gene, CDR1 is MNHEY and CDR2 is SMNVEV (reference sequence).

The chain joins TRBV11-2 to TRBJ2-5, with 8 bases aligning to TRBD1. Germline V gene sequence: CDR1 SGHAT, CDR2 FQNNGV. This CDR3 comprises 14 residues. J lost 5 bases, V lost 5 bases, and 7 bases had no gene match. CDR3 sequence: CASSMDRDRETQYF. CDR3 nucleotide sequence: TGTGCCAGCAGCATGGACAGGGACAGGGAGACCCAGTACTTC.

The chain combines TRBV29-1 with TRBJ1-1, with TRBD1 as a possible D gene (6 bases). Germline CDR1 is SQVTM and CDR2 is ANQGSEA. Deletions cut 0 bases from V and 10 bases from J, with 24 bases between. This CDR3 has 16 residues. CDR3 loop: CSVEDRSGALKRGAFF. CDR3 DNA sequence: TGCAGCGTTGAAGATCGATCAGGGGCCCTTAAGCGGGGAGCTTTCTTT. The entire variable domain, with the rest obtained from reference TRBV29-1 and TRBJ1-1, is as follows: SAVISQKPSRDICQRGTSLTIQCQVDSQVTMMFWYRQQPGQSLTLIATANQGSEATYESGFVIDKFPISRPNLTFSTLTVSNMSPEDSSIYLCSVEDRSGALKRGAFFGQGTRLTVV.